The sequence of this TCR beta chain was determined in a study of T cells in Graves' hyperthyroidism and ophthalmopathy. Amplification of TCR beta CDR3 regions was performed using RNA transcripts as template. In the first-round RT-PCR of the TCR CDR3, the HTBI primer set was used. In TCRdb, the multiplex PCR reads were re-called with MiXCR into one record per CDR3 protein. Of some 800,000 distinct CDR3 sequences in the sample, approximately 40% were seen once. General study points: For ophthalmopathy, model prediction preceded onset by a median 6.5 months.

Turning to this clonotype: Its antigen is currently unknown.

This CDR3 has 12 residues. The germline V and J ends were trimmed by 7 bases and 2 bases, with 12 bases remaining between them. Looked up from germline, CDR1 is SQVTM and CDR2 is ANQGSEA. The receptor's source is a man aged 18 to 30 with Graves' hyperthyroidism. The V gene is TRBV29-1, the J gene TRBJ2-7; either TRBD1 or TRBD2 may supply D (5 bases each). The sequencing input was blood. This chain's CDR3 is CSGGSGAYEQYF. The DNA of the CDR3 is TGCAGCGGGGGCTCCGGGGCCTACGAGCAGTACTTC.